The entry below gives a single T cell receptor (beta chain) sequence along with its context. These data are taken from a study of cytomegalovirus exposure and HLA in healthy donors. V was pared by 4 bases and J by 4 bases, with 19 bases between. This CDR3 is 16 amino acids long. Germline V gene sequence: CDR1 PRHDT, CDR2 FYEKMQ (reference sequence). PCR used 60 Vbeta primers and 13 Jbeta primers. TCRdb's copy holds only in-frame clones and misses some; the assay was immunoSEQ multiplex PCR. The sample has under 250,000 clones, over 65% seen once. The sequencing input was PBMCs. V and J are TRBV13 and TRBJ1-1; D is undetermined. The origin of this receptor is a man between 18 and 29 years old in good health and CMV-seronegative. CDR3: CASSSTGRVYGTEAFF. The CDR3 DNA reads as TGTGCCAGCAGCTCCACCGGGCGGGTTTATGGCACTGAAGCTTTCTTT.